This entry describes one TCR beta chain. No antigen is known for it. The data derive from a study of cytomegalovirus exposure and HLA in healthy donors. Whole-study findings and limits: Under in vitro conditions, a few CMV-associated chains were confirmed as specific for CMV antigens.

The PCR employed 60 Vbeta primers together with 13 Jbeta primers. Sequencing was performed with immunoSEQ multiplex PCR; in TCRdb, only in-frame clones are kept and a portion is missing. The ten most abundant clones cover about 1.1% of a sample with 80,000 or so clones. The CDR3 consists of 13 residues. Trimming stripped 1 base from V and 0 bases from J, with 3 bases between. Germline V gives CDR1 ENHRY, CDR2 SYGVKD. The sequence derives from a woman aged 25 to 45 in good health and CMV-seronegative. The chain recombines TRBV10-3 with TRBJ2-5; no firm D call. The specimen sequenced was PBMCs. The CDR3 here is CAISEYYQETQYF. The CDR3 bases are TGTGCCATCAGTGAGTACTACCAAGAGACCCAGTACTTC.